The 15 T cell receptor beta chains below come from one sample, sequenced in a study of blood T cells in healthy people across ages. The second PCR ran about 6 to 11 cycles with a sample-barcoded 5' primer and J-beta primers. TCRdb reprocessed the 5' RACE reads via MiXCR and lists one record per CDR3 protein. The sample lists under 850,000 distinct CDR3 sequences; under 40% were seen once. The material sequenced was blood. The origin of the receptors is a young man in good health.

Points on this clonotype: A single base separates this from a much larger clone, so it may be a read error. The chain combines TRBV5-5 with TRBJ2-5; D uncertain. V lost 0 bases and J lost 11, with 20 bases in between. CDR3 length: 15 residues. Looked up from germline, CDR1 is SGHKS and CDR2 is YYEKEE (reference sequence). Here the CDR3 DNA reads TGTGCCAGCAGCTTGGACGGCATCCCCAACAATGAGCAGTACTTC. Protein sequence: CASSLDGIPNNEQYF.

The rearrangement links TRBV12-3 or TRBV12-4 to TRBJ1-1; no clear D. This CDR3 comprises 11 residues. Trimming removed 5 bases from V and 7 bases from J, with 8 bases in between. This CDR3 reads CASSLHNEAFF. DNA for the CDR3: TGTGCCAGCAGTCTACATAATGAAGCTTTCTTT.

The CDR3 loop is CSAQKSTGSGNQPQHF. The CDR3 region has the DNA TGCAGTGCCCAAAAATCAACAGGGAGTGGAAATCAGCCCCAGCATTTT. The V gene is TRBV20-1, the J gene TRBJ1-5; a weak D match, TRBD1 (6 bases). V was shortened by 6 bases and J by 4 bases, with 22 bases between the two germline ends. This CDR3 contains 16 residues. Germline V lookup: CDR1 DFQATT, CDR2 SNEGSKA (reference sequence).

The CDR3 here is CASRGPTQPGDQYF. The CDR3 nucleotides are TGTGCCAGCAGGGGGCCGACCCAACCCGGGGACCAGTACTTC. V is TRBV12-3 or TRBV12-4 and J is TRBJ2-4; D tentatively reads TRBD1 or TRBD2 (5 bases each). Trimming removed 6 bases from V and 13 bases from J, with 22 bases in between. The CDR3 covers 14 residues.

The V gene is TRBV7-2, the J gene TRBJ2-1; 8 bases are shared with TRBD2. The trim removed 5 bases at V and 2 bases at J, leaving 8 bases unmatched. This CDR3 comprises 16 residues. The germline CDR1 and CDR2 sequences are SGHTA and FQGNSA. The CDR3 is CASSTASGSTYNEQFF. In DNA form, the CDR3 reads TGTGCCAGCAGCACCGCAAGCGGGAGTACCTACAATGAGCAGTTCTTC.

The chain joins TRBV20-1 to TRBJ1-5; 10 bases align to TRBD1. This CDR3 has 16 amino acids. Germline CDR1 reads DFQATT; CDR2 reads SNEGSKA (reference sequence). The junction had 12 bases not matched to a gene; V was cut back by 4 bases and J by 6 bases. The CDR3 is CSATRGTGVDGQPQHF. The CDR3 nucleotides are TGCAGTGCTACCCGGGGGACAGGGGTAGACGGTCAGCCCCAGCATTTT.

This clonotype was detected a few times. This chain connects TRBV20-1 to TRBJ2-4, with D possibly being TRBD1 or TRBD2 (5 bases each). This CDR3 comprises 16 residues. CDR1 and CDR2 from the germline V gene are DFQATT and SNEGSKA (reference sequence). Trimming took off 5 bases at V and 5 bases at J, with 22 bases between the two ends. The CDR3 nucleotides read TGCAGTGCTCCTTTACCCTGGGACGGAAACCAAAACATTCAGTACTTC. This encodes CSAPLPWDGNQNIQYF.

This clonotype was recorded many times. V and J are TRBV6-6 and TRBJ2-1, with 7 bases lining up with TRBD2. V shed 5 bases and J 6 bases; nucleotides not matched to a gene: 13. This CDR3 comprises 16 residues. Germline assignment: CDR1 MNHNY and CDR2 SVGAGI (reference sequence). In DNA form, the CDR3 reads TGTGCCAGCAGTGGCTCGGGGGGAGGTTCGGGCAATGAGCAGTTCTTC. Translation gives CASSGSGGGSGNEQFF.

This chain uses TRBV20-1 with TRBJ2-1, with D possibly matching TRBD1 (7 bases). Germline CDR1 and CDR2: DFQATT and SNEGSKA (reference sequence). The V and J ends lost 3 bases and 8 bases respectively, with 14 bases between them. The CDR3 runs to 13 residues. CDR3 DNA sequence: TGCAGTGCTAGTTCCGTCAGGGGGGATGAGCAGTTCTTC. This translates into CSASSVRGDEQFF.

The chain employs TRBV20-1 and TRBJ1-5; 7 positions agree with TRBD1. V shed 5 bases, J shed 3 bases, and the junction held 7 bases outside the gene matches. The CDR3 length is 14 residues. CDR1 and CDR2 (germline): DFQATT, SNEGSKA (reference sequence). The CDR3 here is CSAFQDRFNQPQHF. CDR3 DNA sequence: TGCAGTGCTTTCCAGGACAGGTTCAATCAGCCCCAGCATTTT.

There are a few counts of this clonotype. The chain links TRBV20-1 to TRBJ2-5, with a possible D match to TRBD2 (5 bases). This CDR3 has 14 residues. Looked up from germline, CDR1 is DFQATT and CDR2 is SNEGSKA (reference sequence). Trimming stripped 5 bases from V and 0 bases from J, with 13 bases between. The CDR3 region is CSASKDYYQETQYF. DNA for the CDR3: TGCAGTGCTTCAAAAGACTACTACCAAGAGACCCAGTACTTC.

The chain carries TRBV20-1 and TRBJ2-3; 9 nucleotides line up with TRBD1. This CDR3 is built from 16 residues. V was clipped by 6 bases and J by 8 bases; unmatched bases: 18. The V gene's germline CDR1 is DFQATT and CDR2 SNEGSKA (reference sequence). CDR3 nucleotides: TGCAGTGCCGCGGGGATGCGGGACAGGGAAGTCGGTACGCAGTATTTT. Translated: CSAAGMRDREVGTQYF.

The V call is TRBV4-2, the J call TRBJ2-2; no reliable D call. Per germline, CDR1 LGHNA and CDR2 YNFKEQ. This CDR3 region has 17 residues. V lost 0 bases and J 4 bases, leaving 15 bases between the germline ends. CDR3 sequence (DNA): TGTGCCAGCAGCCAAGATGGGCAGAGTCTTCTCACCGGGGAGCTGTTTTTT. Translating it yields CASSQDGQSLLTGELFF.

This chain joins TRBV12-3 or TRBV12-4 and TRBJ1-5; D is perhaps TRBD1 (5 bases). The CDR3 has 13 amino acids. V lost 6 bases to trimming and J lost 6 bases, with 12 bases between them. CDR3 coding DNA: TGTGCCAGCAGCGAGGGGCTGGGTCAGCCCCAGCATTTT. This translates into CASSEGLGQPQHF.

As for this clonotype: This may be a read error: a much more frequent sequence differs by one nucleotide. The rearrangement links TRBV6-2 or TRBV6-3 to TRBJ2-5, with 9 bases that match TRBD2. This CDR3 is built from 15 residues. Losses at the gene ends were 0 bases for V and 7 bases for J; bases not matched to a gene: 6. Germline CDR1 and CDR2: MNHEY and SVGEGT. CDR3 sequence (DNA): TGTGCCAGCAGTTACTCGGGACTAGCAGGCGGGACCCAGTACTTC. Protein: CASSYSGLAGGTQYF.